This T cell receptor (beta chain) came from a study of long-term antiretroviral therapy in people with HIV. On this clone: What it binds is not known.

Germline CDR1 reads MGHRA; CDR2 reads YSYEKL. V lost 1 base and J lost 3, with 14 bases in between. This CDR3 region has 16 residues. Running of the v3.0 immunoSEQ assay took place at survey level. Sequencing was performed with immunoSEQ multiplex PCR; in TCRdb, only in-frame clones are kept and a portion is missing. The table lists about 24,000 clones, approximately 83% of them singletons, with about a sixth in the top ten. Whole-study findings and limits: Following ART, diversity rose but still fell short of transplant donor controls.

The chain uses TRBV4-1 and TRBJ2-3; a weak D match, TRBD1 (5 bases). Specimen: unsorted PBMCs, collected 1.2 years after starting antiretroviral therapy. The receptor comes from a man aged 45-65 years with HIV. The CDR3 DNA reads TGCGCCAGCAGCCAAGTTGGGGCCCTCCTTACAGATACGCAGTATTTT. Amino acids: CASSQVGALLTDTQYF.